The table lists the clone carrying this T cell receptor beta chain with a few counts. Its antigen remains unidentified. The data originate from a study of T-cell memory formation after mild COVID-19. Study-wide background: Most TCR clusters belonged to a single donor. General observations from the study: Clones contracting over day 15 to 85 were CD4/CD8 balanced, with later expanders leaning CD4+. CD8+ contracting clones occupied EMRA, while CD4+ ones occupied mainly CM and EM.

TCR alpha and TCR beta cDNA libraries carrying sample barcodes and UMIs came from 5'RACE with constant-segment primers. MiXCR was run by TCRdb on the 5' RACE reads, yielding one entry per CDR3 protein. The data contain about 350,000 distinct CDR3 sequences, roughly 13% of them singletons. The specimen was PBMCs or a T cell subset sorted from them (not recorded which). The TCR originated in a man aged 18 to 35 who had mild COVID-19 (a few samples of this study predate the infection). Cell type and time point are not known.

CDR3 in amino acids: CASSDRRGGNEQFF. The CDR3 nucleotides read TGTGCCAGCAGTGACCGGAGGGGCGGGAATGAGCAGTTCTTC. The chain carries TRBV6-4 and TRBJ2-1; tentative D call: TRBD2 (6 bases). The germline V gene encodes CDR1 MRHNA and CDR2 SNTAGT. The V and J ends lost 2 bases and 7 bases respectively, with 12 bases between them. CDR3 length: 14 residues.